Described below is a single T cell receptor (beta chain) sequence and its context. Its antigen is still unknown. TCRdb's copy holds only in-frame clones and misses some; the assay was immunoSEQ multiplex PCR. This sample has around 140,000 clones, with more than 70% found just once. The data belong to a study of T cell responses to AZD1222 COVID-19 vaccine. About the study: Pooling covered second doses at about 4 or about 12 weeks.

Per germline, CDR1 SGHVS and CDR2 FNYEAQ. The CDR3 contains 15 residues. The V segment lost 4 bases and the J segment 1 base; nucleotides outside the gene matches: 3. Study-level findings and limits: The peak T cell response came first, and repertoires were sampled only after it.

The genes are TRBV7-6 and TRBJ1-1; 10 nucleotides agree with TRBD1. This sample comprised peripheral blood, obtained on day 0 of AZD1222 vaccination. The TCR sequence derives from an adult in good health. CDR3 sequence: CASSSWTGGNTEAFF. The CDR3 DNA is TGTGCCAGCAGCTCTTGGACAGGGGGGAACACTGAAGCTTTCTTT.